The 14 T cell receptor beta chains presented below share a single source sample, sequenced in a study of T cells after yellow fever vaccination. MiXCR, run by TCRdb on the 5' RACE reads, gives a single entry per CDR3 protein. The sample contains 400,000 to 650,000 distinct CDR3 sequences, 20% to 25% of which appear only once. Material: PBMCs, obtained approximately 22 days after the first yellow fever vaccination. Source of these receptors: a man between 18 and 29 years old who received the YFV17D yellow fever vaccine.

The chain uses TRBV7-6 and TRBJ2-3; 10 positions match TRBD2. Germline loops: CDR1 SGHVS, CDR2 FNYEAQ. Unmatched junction bases numbered 8, after V lost 4 bases and J lost 7 bases. This CDR3 spans 15 amino acids. The CDR3 loop reads CASSSRTSGEYTQYF. The CDR3 nucleotides read TGTGCCAGCAGCTCCAGGACTAGCGGCGAGTATACGCAGTATTTT.

The chain employs TRBV24-1 and TRBJ2-5; no firm D call. V was trimmed by 3 bases and J by 5 bases, leaving 15 bases between them. Germline CDR1 is KGHDR and CDR2 is SFDVKD. CDR3 length: 15 amino acids. DNA for the CDR3: TGTGCCACCAGTGATCCCCGGTGGTGGAACGAGACCCAGTACTTC. Amino acid sequence: CATSDPRWWNETQYF.

This chain connects TRBV5-1 to TRBJ1-1; tentative D call: TRBD1 (5 bases). Per the germline V gene, CDR1 is SGHRS and CDR2 is YFSETQ. Trimming shortened V by 5 bases and J by 4 bases, and 15 bases separated the two germline ends. The CDR3 length is 14 residues. The CDR3, as DNA: TGCGCCAGCAGGATAGCCGGGACGGGCACTGAAGCTTTCTTT. Translating gives CASRIAGTGTEAFF.

The CDR3 reads CASRDTMNTEAFF. The CDR3 nucleotides read TGCGCCAGCAGGGACACAATGAACACTGAAGCTTTCTTT. The chain recombines TRBV5-1 with TRBJ1-1; TRBD1 might be the D (5 bases). Germline V gives CDR1 SGHRS, CDR2 YFSETQ. This CDR3 has 13 residues. Trimming left V 5 bases short and J 0 bases short, with 8 bases between.

This clonotype came up a few times. The V and J genes are TRBV2 and TRBJ2-4; D is possibly TRBD1 or TRBD2 (6 bases each). With 2 bases removed from V and 0 bases from J, the gap between germline ends came to 20 bases. The CDR3 is 19 amino acids. Germline lookup yields CDR1 SNHLY and CDR2 FYNNEI. CDR3 protein: CASSEIWGAAGVAKNIQYF. As DNA, the CDR3 is TGTGCCAGCAGTGAAATATGGGGGGCCGCAGGAGTAGCCAAAAACATTCAGTACTTC.

The V call is TRBV15, the J call TRBJ1-1; D is unclear. Per the germline V gene, CDR1 is LNHNV and CDR2 is YYDKDF (reference sequence). The germline V and J ends were trimmed by 4 bases and 7 bases, with 13 bases remaining between them. CDR3 length equals 13 residues. The CDR3 protein is CATSIGTGYEAFF. The CDR3 bases are TGTGCCACCAGCATAGGTACTGGATATGAAGCTTTCTTT.

This clonotype came up a few times. The chain links TRBV11-2 to TRBJ2-7; D gene ambiguous. The CDR3 loop spans 12 amino acids. The germline V gene has CDR1 SGHAT and CDR2 FQNNGV. Trimming took off 0 bases at V and 4 bases at J, with 4 bases between the two ends. The CDR3 DNA reads TGTGCCAGCAGCTTAGATCCTTACGAGCAGTACTTC. Translation gives CASSLDPYEQYF.

The chain carries TRBV5-1 and TRBJ2-1, with D hard to call. CDR1 is SGHRS and CDR2 is YFSETQ in the germline V gene. Trimming left V 5 bases short and J 7 bases short, with 16 bases between. This CDR3 has 14 residues. The DNA of the CDR3 is TGCGCCAGCAGTCTTGGCCCCACGGAGAATGAGCAGTTCTTC. Amino acids: CASSLGPTENEQFF.

The chain links TRBV15 to TRBJ2-4, with 12 positions matching TRBD2. With V trimmed by 2 bases and J by 0 bases, 5 bases remained unmatched. The CDR3 length is 18 residues. Germline lookup yields CDR1 LNHNV and CDR2 YYDKDF (reference sequence). The CDR3 reads CATSRFTSGGIAKNIQYF. The CDR3 DNA reads TGTGCCACCAGCAGATTTACTAGCGGGGGGATAGCCAAAAACATTCAGTACTTC.

V and J are TRBV5-1 and TRBJ2-3; D gene unclear. The CDR3 contains 16 residues. Germline V lookup: CDR1 SGHRS, CDR2 YFSETQ. Trimming pared 0 bases from V and 4 bases from J, leaving 15 bases between. As DNA, the CDR3 is TGCGCCAGCAGCTTGGCCCCGGGTAGGCTCGCAGATACGCAGTATTTT. Its protein is CASSLAPGRLADTQYF.

The chain couples TRBV24-1 to TRBJ2-1, with D possibly called TRBD1 or TRBD2 (5 bases each). Germline CDR1 reads KGHDR; CDR2 reads SFDVKD. V was cut by 7 bases and J by 4 bases, with 16 bases left in between. CDR3 length: 15 residues. CDR3 region: CATRSNGAGYNEQFF. The CDR3, as DNA: TGTGCCACCAGGTCCAACGGGGCCGGGTACAATGAGCAGTTCTTC.

This clonotype was recorded a few times. The J gene is TRBJ2-4, the V gene TRBV20-1; D unclear. The germline V gene has CDR1 DFQATT and CDR2 SNEGSKA (reference sequence). Trimming left V 5 bases short and J 1 base short, with 9 bases between. The CDR3 is 13 residues long. The CDR3 region has the DNA TGCAGTGCTCCTTCCCTGGCCAAAAACATTCAGTACTTC. Translated, it gives CSAPSLAKNIQYF.

This clonotype was observed a few times. The V call is TRBV7-2, the J call TRBJ2-7; D unclear. Germline assignment: CDR1 SGHTA and CDR2 FQGNSA. Deletions cut 0 bases from V and 6 bases from J, with 9 bases between. The CDR3 is 13 amino acids. The CDR3 bases are TGTGCCAGCAGCTTAGCAGGATTGGGCGAGCAGTACTTC. This translates into CASSLAGLGEQYF.

This chain uses TRBV24-1 with TRBJ1-1, with D possibly matching TRBD1 (5 bases). The germline gives CDR1 KGHDR, CDR2 SFDVKD. Trimming shortened V by 6 bases and J by 6 bases, and 7 bases separated the two germline ends. The CDR3 has 11 amino acids. Here the CDR3 DNA reads TGTGCCACCAGTACAGGCCCTGAAGCTTTCTTT. This gives the protein CATSTGPEAFF.